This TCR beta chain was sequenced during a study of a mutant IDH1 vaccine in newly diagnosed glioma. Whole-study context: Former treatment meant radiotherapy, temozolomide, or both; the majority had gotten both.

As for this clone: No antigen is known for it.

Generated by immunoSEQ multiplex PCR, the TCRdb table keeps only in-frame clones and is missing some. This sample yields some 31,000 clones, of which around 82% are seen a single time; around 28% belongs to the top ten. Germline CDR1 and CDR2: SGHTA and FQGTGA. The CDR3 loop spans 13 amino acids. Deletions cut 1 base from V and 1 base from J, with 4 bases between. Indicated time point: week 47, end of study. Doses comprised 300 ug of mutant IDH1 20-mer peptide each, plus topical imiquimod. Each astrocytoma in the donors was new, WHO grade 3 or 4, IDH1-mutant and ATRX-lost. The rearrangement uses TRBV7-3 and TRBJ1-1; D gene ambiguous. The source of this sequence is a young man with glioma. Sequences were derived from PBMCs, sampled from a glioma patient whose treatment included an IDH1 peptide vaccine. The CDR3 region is CASSLSRNTEAFF. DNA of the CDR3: TGTGCCAGCAGCTTAAGCAGGAACACTGAAGCTTTCTTT.